This is a list of T cell receptor beta chains from one sample in a study of control samples from healthy donors and cancer patients. The method was immunoSEQ multiplex PCR; TCRdb's version includes in-frame clones alone and lacks a portion of them. Of 190,000 or so clones in the sample, approximately 92% were seen once. Sequencing was performed on blood. All receptors come from a young man in good health. The CDR3 runs from the conserved cysteine through the conserved F or W. The D gene is left open where the match is weak. Size is omitted from some rows. Given values are once, few, many or a class for expanded clones.

V gene,J gene,clone size,D gene,CDR3 DNA,CDR3 protein
TRBV10-3,TRBJ2-1,NA,TRBD2,TGTGCCATCAGTGATCCTAGCGGGGGGAATGAGCAGTTCTTC,CAISDPSGGNEQFF
TRBV6-5,TRBJ1-1,NA,NA,TGTGCCAGCAGTTACTCGAGGGGGGGGAACACTGAAGCTTTCTTT,CASSYSRGGNTEAFF
TRBV4-1,TRBJ1-3,NA,NA,TGCGCCAGCAGCGTGCAGGGATTTTTCGGAAACACCATATATTTT,CASSVQGFFGNTIYF
TRBV19,TRBJ1-1,NA,NA,TGTGCCAGTAGTCCGAGTCAGGGATCTGAAGCTTTCTTT,CASSPSQGSEAFF
TRBV2,TRBJ1-2,NA,NA,TGTGCCAGCAGTAGGGCCGGGGTGGATTATGGCTACACCTTC,CASSRAGVDYGYTF
TRBV24-1,TRBJ2-5,NA,TRBD1,TGTGCCACCAGTCGAGGCAGGGGGCAGGAGACCCAGTACTTC,CATSRGRGQETQYF
TRBV14,TRBJ1-2,NA,NA,TGTGCCAGCAGCCAAGGGTCGAGGAAGGGAAACTATGGCTACACCTTC,CASSQGSRKGNYGYTF
TRBV12-5,TRBJ1-1,NA,NA,TGTGCTAGTGGTTTGTCGGGGGGTGAAGCTTTCTTT,CASGLSGGEAFF
TRBV5-1,TRBJ2-1,NA,TRBD2,TGCGCCAGCAGCTTTGGACTAGACCCCCCGAAGTTCTTC,CASSFGLDPPKFF
TRBV11-2,TRBJ1-2,NA,TRBD1,TGTGCCAGCAGCTCCCAGGGGGCATTGGGCTACACCTTC,CASSSQGALGYTF
TRBV19,TRBJ1-1,NA,NA,TGTGCCACTATGGATAGGATCCGGGGCACTGAAGCTTTCTTT,CATMDRIRGTEAFF
TRBV2,TRBJ2-7,NA,NA,TGTGCCAGCAGTTGGGGGCGCTACGAGCAGTACTTC,CASSWGRYEQYF
TRBV7-2,TRBJ2-5,NA,NA,TGTGCCAGCAGCCACGGAAAGTACCAAGAGACCCAGTACTTC,CASSHGKYQETQYF
TRBV18,TRBJ1-1,NA,NA,TGTGCCAGCTCACCACTAGGGGGTAACACTGAAGCTTTCTTT,CASSPLGGNTEAFF
TRBV25-1,TRBJ2-1,NA,TRBD1,TGTGCCAGCAGTGAAGGCGGGACAGGTGATGACAATGAGCAGTTCTTC,CASSEGGTGDDNEQFF
TRBV9,TRBJ2-5,once,NA,TGTGCCAGCACCTTAGGGGTTGGGTTGGGAGAGACCCAGTACTTC,CASTLGVGLGETQYF
TRBV2,TRBJ1-5,NA,NA,TGTGCCAGCACCCCACTAGACAGTAGCAATCAGCCCCAGCATTTT,CASTPLDSSNQPQHF
TRBV6-5,TRBJ2-6,NA,NA,TGTGCCAGCACGCTCGACTCTGGGGCCAACGTCCTGACTTTC,CASTLDSGANVLTF
TRBV24-1,TRBJ1-3,NA,NA,TGTGCCACCAGTGACCTCAGAGGGGCCATATATTTT,CATSDLRGAIYF
TRBV4-1,TRBJ2-5,NA,TRBD1,TGCGCCAGCAGCCGTACGTCACTCGGACAGGGTAGTTCCCAAGAGACCCAGTACTTC,CASSRTSLGQGSSQETQYF
TRBV4-1,TRBJ2-2,NA,NA,TGCGCCAGCAGCCAAATCAGGGACACCGGGGAGCTGTTTTTT,CASSQIRDTGELFF
TRBV18,TRBJ1-2,once,NA,TGTGCCAGCTCACGAGGGGGTAGGGATGGCTACACCTTC,CASSRGGRDGYTF
TRBV7-2,TRBJ1-2,NA,NA,TGTGCCAGCAGGCTAGGATCGGGGTCCTACTATGGCTACACCTTC,CASRLGSGSYYGYTF
TRBV12-3/TRBV12-4,TRBJ2-5,NA,NA,TGTGCCAGCAGTTTCGACTACCAAGAGACCCAGTACTTC,CASSFDYQETQYF